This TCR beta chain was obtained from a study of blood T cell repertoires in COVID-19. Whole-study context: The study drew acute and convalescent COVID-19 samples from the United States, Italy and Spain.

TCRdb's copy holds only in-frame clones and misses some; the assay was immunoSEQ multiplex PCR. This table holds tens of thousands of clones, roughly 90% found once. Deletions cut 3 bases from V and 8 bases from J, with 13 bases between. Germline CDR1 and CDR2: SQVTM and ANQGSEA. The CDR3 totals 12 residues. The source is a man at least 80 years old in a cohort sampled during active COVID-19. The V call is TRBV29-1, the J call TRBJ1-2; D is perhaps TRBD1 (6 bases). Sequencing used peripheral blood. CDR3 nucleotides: TGCAGCGTTGACGAGACAGGTGGGGGCTACACCTTC. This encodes CSVDETGGGYTF. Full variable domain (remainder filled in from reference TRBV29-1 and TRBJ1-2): SAVISQKPSRDICQRGTSLTIQCQVDSQVTMMFWYRQQPGQSLTLIATANQGSEATYESGFVIDKFPISRPNLTFSTLTVSNMSPEDSSIYLCSVDETGGGYTFGSGTRLTVV.